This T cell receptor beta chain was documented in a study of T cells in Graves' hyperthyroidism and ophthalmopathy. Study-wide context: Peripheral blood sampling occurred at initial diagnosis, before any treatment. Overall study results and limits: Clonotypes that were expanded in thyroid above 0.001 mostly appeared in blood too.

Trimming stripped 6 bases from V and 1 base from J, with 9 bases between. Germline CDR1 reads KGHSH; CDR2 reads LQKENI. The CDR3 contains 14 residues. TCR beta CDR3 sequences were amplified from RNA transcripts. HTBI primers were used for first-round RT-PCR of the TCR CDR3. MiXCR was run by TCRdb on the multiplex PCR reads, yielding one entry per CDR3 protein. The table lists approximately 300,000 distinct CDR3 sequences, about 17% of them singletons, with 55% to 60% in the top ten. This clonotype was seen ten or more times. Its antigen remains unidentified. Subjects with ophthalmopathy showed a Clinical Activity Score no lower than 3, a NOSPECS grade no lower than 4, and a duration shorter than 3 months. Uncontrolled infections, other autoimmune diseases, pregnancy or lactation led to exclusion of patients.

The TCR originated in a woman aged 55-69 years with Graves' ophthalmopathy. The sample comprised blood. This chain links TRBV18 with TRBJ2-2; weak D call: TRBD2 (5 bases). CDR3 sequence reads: CASSAGRNTGELFF. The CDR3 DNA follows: TGTGCCAGCTCGGCGGGCAGGAACACCGGGGAGCTGTTTTTT. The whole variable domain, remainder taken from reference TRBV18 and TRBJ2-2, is NAGVMQNPRHLVRRRGQEARLRCSPMKGHSHVYWYRQLPEEGLKFMVYLQKENIIDESGMPKERFSAEFPKEGPSILRIQQVVRGDSAAYFCASSAGRNTGELFFGEGSRLTVL.